This record looks at one TCR beta chain sequence and its context. Its antigen is not identified. TCRdb's table, derived via immunoSEQ multiplex PCR, lists solely in-frame clones and lacks some. The table lists approximately 340,000 clones, 80% to 90% of them singletons. This specimen comes from a study of Ad26.COV2.S vaccination and SARS-CoV-2 variants. The overall study: Once or twice, 56 days apart, Ad26.COV2.S was delivered intramuscularly. Study conclusions and caveats: Recipients given vaccine exceeded placebo recipients in spike-specific TCR breadth. Participants given vaccine showed non-spike TCR breadth similar to that of placebo recipients.

Treatment given: some 20 received Ad26.COV2.S at low or high dose, single or two shots; about 5 received placebo; per-sample allocation not given. Sampling happened 63 days after the first vaccine or placebo injection. A Boston adult aged 18-55 years was the donor. The CDR3 totals 13 residues. V was clipped by 8 bases and J by 3 bases; unmatched bases: 6. Germline assignment: CDR1 LNHDA and CDR2 SQIVND (reference sequence). V gene TRBV19 combines with J gene TRBJ1-1, with 7 positions matching TRBD1. This sequence was found in a person between 18 and 60 years old who received the Ad26.COV2.S COVID-19 vaccine or a placebo. The sample consisted of peripheral blood, taken in a trial of Ad26.COV2.S vaccine versus placebo. CDR3 sequence reads: CASRAGQYTEAFF. The DNA of the CDR3 is TGTGCCAGTCGTGCGGGACAGTACACTGAAGCTTTCTTT.